The entry that follows covers one TCR beta chain sequence. This sample stems from a study of blood T cell repertoires in COVID-19. Methods used by the authors: Using reference gene primer amplification, nucleated cell counts were estimated. Sequenced by immunoSEQ multiplex PCR; TCRdb stores in-frame clones only, minus some. V, J and clone size derive from that table, while D and trimming were established from the DNA sequence. The repertoire has about 30,000 clones, just over 85% of them found once; the top ten carry less than 30%. CDR1 and CDR2 (germline): LNHDA, SQIVND (reference sequence). The CDR3 totals 16 residues. Trimming removed 4 bases from V and 1 base from J, with 16 bases in between.

Sequenced input: peripheral blood. This chain links TRBV19 with TRBJ1-1; D unresolved. This TCR came from a human donor in a cohort sampled during active COVID-19. CDR3 coding DNA: TGTGCCAGTAGTAATCAATTAAGAAGAGAGAACACTGAAGCTTTCTTT. It yields the protein CASSNQLRRENTEAFF. Full variable domain (missing parts from reference TRBV19 and TRBJ1-1): DGGITQSPKYLFRKEGQNVTLSCEQNLNHDAMYWYRQDPGQGLRLIYYSQIVNDFQKGDIAEGYSVSREKKESFPLTVTSAQKNPTAFYLCASSNQLRRENTEAFFGQGTRLTVV.